This TCR beta chain was sequenced in a study of T cell responses to AZD1222 COVID-19 vaccine. Sequencing was performed with immunoSEQ multiplex PCR; in TCRdb, only in-frame clones are kept and a portion is missing. Among approximately 27,000 clones listed, roughly 90% were seen once. General study points: Females outnumbered males among donors, who were mostly white British; clonal diversity was possibly underestimated. Variant regions that are unmutated are reportedly the target of nearly half of spike-specific TCRs.

This CDR3 comprises 11 residues. The germline CDR1 and CDR2 sequences are SNHLY and FYNNEI. This clone was counted once. Its antigen is unknown. The sequencing here drew on peripheral blood, taken on day 0 of AZD1222 vaccination. The rearrangement uses TRBV2 and TRBJ2-5; the match to TRBD2 covers 7 bases. This clonotype was obtained from an adult in good health. The CDR3 DNA is TGTGGGGAGGGGCAGCAAGAGACCCAGTACTTC. Translating gives CGEGQQETQYF.